The clone carrying this TCR beta chain was found a few times. Its cognate antigen is unknown. The data were obtained in a study of beta chain features in type 1 diabetes. The wider study: Comparable age, gender and cell yields were observed in patients relative to healthy donors. Findings of the study overall: Over-representation of high TCR-expressing cells was a possible consequence of cDNA sequencing. Type 1 diabetes patients showed fewer insertions and more deletions at VDJ junctions.

Expressed TCRB transcripts were sequenced, since all the RNA that had been isolated was reverse transcribed. TCRdb keeps only in-frame clones here, not all; method: immunoSEQ multiplex PCR. The sample records 150,000 or so clones, roughly a tenth being singletons. V dropped 5 bases and J dropped 2 bases, with 12 bases sitting between them. Per the germline V gene, CDR1 is ENHRY and CDR2 is SYGVKD. The CDR3 consists of 14 residues. Input material: central memory CD4+ T cells from blood. This receptor was identified in a man aged 18 to 29 in good health. This chain links TRBV10-3 with TRBJ2-5, with a tentative D call TRBD1 (8 bases). CDR3 in DNA: TGTGCCATCAGTCAACAGGGGGGGCAAGAGACCCAGTACTTC. Residues: CAISQQGGQETQYF.